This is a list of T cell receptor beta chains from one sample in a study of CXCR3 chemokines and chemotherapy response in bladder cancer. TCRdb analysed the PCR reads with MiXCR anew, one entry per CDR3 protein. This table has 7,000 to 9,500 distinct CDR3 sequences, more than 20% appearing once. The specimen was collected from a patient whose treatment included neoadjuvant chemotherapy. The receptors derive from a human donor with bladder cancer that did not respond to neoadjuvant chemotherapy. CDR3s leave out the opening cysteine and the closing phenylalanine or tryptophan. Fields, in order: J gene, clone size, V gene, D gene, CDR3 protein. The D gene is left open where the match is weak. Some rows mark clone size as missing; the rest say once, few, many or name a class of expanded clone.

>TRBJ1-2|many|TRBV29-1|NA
SVTRDRIYGYT
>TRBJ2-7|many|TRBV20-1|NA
SAREVVLTYEQY
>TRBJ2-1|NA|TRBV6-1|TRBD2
ASRGLAGAGSEQF
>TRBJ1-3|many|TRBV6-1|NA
ASSEGRGPGNTIY
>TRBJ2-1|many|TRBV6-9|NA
ASSYRRGAKDEQF
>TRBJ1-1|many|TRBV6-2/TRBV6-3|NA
ASSLANRITEAF
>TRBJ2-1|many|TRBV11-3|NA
ASSLGRTSVGEQF
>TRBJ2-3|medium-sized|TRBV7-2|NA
ASSLRGWGGDTQY
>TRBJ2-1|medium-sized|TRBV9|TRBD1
ASSVQGATHNEQF
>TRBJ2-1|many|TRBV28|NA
ATWGGLNEQF
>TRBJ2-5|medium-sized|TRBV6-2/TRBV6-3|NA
ASSLVAVQETQY
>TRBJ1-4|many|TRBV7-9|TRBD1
ASSPRTGNEKLF
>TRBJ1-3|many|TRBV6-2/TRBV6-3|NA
ASLEVSGNTIY
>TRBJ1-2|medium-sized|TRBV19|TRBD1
ASSTQGASYGYT
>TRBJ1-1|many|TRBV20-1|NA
SASGPGWEAF
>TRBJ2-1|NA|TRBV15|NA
ATSPWGNEQF
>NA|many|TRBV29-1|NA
SVLPPGRGAVDEQF
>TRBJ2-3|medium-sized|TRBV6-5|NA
ASGKETDTQY
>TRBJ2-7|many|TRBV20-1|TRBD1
SARQGQQY
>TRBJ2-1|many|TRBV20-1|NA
SARDPRTGANNEQF
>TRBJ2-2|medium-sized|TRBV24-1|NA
ATSGVQGNTGELF
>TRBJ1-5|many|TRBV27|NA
ARRQIGYVFGPNQPQH
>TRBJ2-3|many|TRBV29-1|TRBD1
SVTGDSTDTQY
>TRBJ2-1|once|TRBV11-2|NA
ASSLVGGPYNEQF
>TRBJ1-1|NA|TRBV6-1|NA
GIRGSMNTEAF
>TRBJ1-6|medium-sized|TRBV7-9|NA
ASSLAAGAGNNSPLH
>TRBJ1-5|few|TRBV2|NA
ASRPGPGNQPQH
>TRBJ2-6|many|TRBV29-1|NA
SVFTGPGANVLT
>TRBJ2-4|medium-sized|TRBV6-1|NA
ASSERALGNIQY
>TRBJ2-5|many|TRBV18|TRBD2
ASSPRLAGGKETQY